This T cell receptor beta chain appears in the sequencing data of a study of shared clonotypes between healthy human individuals. As regards this clone: The target antigen is unknown.

The study, taken as a whole, reports: The study found lower generation probabilities in non-shared clonotypes than in those shared by all four donors.

In the naive CD8 group, cells lacked CD45RO and were positively selected for CCR7, so terminally differentiated effector memory CD45RA+ cells were left out. Here immunoSEQ multiplex PCR was the method, and the copy in TCRdb shows in-frame clones only, minus some. The table has nearly 2 million clones, 85% to 95% seen once. The germline V gene has CDR1 SEHNR and CDR2 FQNEAQ (reference sequence). The CDR3 covers 16 residues. V shed 5 bases, J shed 5 bases, and the junction held 13 bases outside the gene matches. This clonotype originated in a man between 18 and 35 years old in good health. This chain links TRBV7-9 with TRBJ2-5; 8 bases agree with TRBD1. Specimen: naive CD8+ T cells sorted from blood. CDR3 in DNA: TGTGCCAGCAGCCAGGGGGCCGAAGATCCATGGGAGACCCAGTACTTC. Translation: CASSQGAEDPWETQYF.